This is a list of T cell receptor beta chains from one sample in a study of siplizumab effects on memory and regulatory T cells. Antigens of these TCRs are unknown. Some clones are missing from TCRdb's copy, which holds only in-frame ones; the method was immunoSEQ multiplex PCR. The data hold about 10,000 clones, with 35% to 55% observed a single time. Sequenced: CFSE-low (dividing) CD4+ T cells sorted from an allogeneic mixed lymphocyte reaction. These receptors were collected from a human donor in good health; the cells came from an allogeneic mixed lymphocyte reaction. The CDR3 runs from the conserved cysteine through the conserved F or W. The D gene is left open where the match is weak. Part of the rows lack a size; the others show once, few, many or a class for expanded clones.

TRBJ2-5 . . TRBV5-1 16 CASSLVASVSGETQYF TGCGCCAGCAGCTTGGTCGCGAGTGTCAGTGGAGAGACCCAGTACTTC
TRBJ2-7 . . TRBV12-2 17 CASRCRDAPGQGREQYF TGTGCAAGTCGCTGCCGTGACGCTCCGGGACAGGGAAGGGAGCAGTACTTC
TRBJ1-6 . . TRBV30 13 CAWSSDRYSPLHF TGTGCCTGGAGTAGCGACAGGTATTCACCCCTCCACTTT
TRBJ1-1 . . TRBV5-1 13 CASSLGHDTEAFF TGCGCCAGCAGCTTAGGACACGACACTGAAGCTTTCTTT
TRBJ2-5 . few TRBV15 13 CATSRGVRETQYF TGTGCCACCAGCCGTGGAGTGCGAGAGACCCAGTACTTC
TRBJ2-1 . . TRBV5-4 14 CAGNIGGVSRDPFF TGTGCCGGTAACATAGGAGGGGTTTCCAGAGATCCGTTCTTC
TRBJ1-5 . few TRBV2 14 CASGIGWGDQPQHF TGTGCCAGCGGCATTGGGTGGGGGGATCAGCCCCAGCATTTT
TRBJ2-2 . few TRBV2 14 CASLPTGRTGELFF TGTGCCAGCCTCCCCACGGGGCGGACCGGGGAGCTGTTTTTT
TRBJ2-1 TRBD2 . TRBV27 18 CASSKGLAGQSSYNEQFF TGTGCCAGCAGTAAGGGACTAGCGGGCCAAAGCTCCTACAATGAGCAGTTCTTC
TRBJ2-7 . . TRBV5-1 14 CASSTTGGSYEQYF TGCGCCAGCAGCACTACTGGGGGGTCCTACGAGCAGTACTTC
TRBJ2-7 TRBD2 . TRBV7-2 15 CAGSSPGRGWYEQYF TGTGCCGGATCCTCCCCCGGGAGGGGATGGTACGAGCAGTACTTC
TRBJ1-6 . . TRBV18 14 CASSPIEGNSPLHF TGTGCCAGCTCACCCATTGAGGGGAATTCACCCCTCCACTTT
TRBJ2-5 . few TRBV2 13 CASCRDQGETQYF TGTGCCAGCTGTAGGGACCAAGGAGAGACCCAGTACTTC
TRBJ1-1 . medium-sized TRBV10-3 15 CAITSSSPGRGGAFF TGTGCCATCACCTCATCGTCCCCGGGTCGTGGCGGAGCTTTCTTT
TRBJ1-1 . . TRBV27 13 CASKKMMDTEAFF TGTGCCAGCAAAAAGATGATGGATACTGAAGCTTTCTTT
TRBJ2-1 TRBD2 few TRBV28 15 CASSLAGVLYNEQFF TGTGCCAGCAGTTTGGCGGGAGTGCTCTACAATGAGCAGTTCTTC
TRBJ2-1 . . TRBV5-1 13 CASSQGTSNEQFF TGCGCCAGCAGCCAGGGTACCTCGAATGAGCAGTTCTTC
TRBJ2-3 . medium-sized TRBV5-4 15 CASSFPGRRTDTQYF TGTGCCAGCAGCTTCCCGGGACGCCGCACAGATACGCAGTATTTT
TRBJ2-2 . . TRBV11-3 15 CASSLVTGVTGELFF TGTGCCAGCAGCTTAGTCACAGGCGTCACCGGGGAGCTGTTTTTT
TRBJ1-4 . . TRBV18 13 CASSPNTDEKLFF TGTGCCAGCTCACCAAACACGGATGAAAAACTGTTTTTT
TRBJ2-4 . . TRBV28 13 CASSGDGRNIQYF TGTGCCAGCTCCGGTGACGGGAGAAACATTCAGTACTTC
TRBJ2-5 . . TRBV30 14 CAWNSGARGETQYF TGTGCCTGGAATTCTGGGGCGAGAGGAGAGACCCAGTACTTC
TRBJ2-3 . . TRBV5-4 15 CASSLRGPPTDTQYF TGTGCCAGCAGCTTGCGGGGACCACCCACAGATACGCAGTATTTT
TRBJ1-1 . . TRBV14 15 CASSLLGRQNPEAFF TGTGCCAGCAGCCTCTTGGGACGGCAGAACCCTGAAGCTTTCTTT
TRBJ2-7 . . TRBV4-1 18 CASSRMQTAGQRAYEQYF TGCGCCAGCAGCAGAATGCAAACGGCGGGACAGAGGGCCTACGAGCAGTACTTC
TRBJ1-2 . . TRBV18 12 CASSPNRDGYTF TGTGCCAGCTCACCAAATAGAGATGGCTACACCTTC
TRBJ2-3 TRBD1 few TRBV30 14 CAWARDRVTDTQYF TGTGCCTGGGCCCGGGACAGGGTCACAGATACGCAGTATTTT
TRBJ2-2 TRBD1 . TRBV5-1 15 CASSSGTGRTGELFF TGCGCCAGCAGCTCCGGGACAGGGCGAACCGGGGAGCTGTTTTTT
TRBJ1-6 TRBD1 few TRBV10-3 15 CAIRNGDSENSPLHF TGTGCCATCAGAAACGGGGACAGCGAAAATTCACCCCTCCACTTT
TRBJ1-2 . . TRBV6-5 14 CASGGGRMNYGYTF TGTGCCAGCGGGGGGGGGCGCATGAACTATGGCTACACCTTC
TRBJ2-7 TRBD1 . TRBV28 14 CASTPRGDRGAQYF TGTGCCAGCACCCCTAGGGGGGACAGGGGTGCGCAGTACTTC
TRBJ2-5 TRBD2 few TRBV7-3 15 CASSFGGRADETQYF TGTGCCAGCAGCTTTGGTGGGAGGGCCGATGAGACCCAGTACTTC
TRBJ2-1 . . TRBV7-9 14 CASSLTSSYNEQFF TGTGCCAGCAGCTTAACAAGTTCCTACAATGAGCAGTTCTTC
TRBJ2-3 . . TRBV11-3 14 CASSLVAHTDTQYF TGTGCCAGCAGCTTAGTCGCCCACACAGATACGCAGTATTTT
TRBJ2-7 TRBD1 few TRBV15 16 CATSRGRNRHRGEQYF TGTGCCACCAGCAGAGGTCGAAACAGACACAGGGGCGAGCAGTACTTC
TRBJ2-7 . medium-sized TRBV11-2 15 CASSLGNQGGYEQYF TGTGCCAGCAGCCTAGGGAATCAGGGGGGCTACGAGCAGTACTTC
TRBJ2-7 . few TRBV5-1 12 CASSRDNYEQYF TGCGCCAGCAGCCGGGACAACTACGAGCAGTACTTC
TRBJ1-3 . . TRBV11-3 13 CASSLRQGSTIYF TGTGCCAGCAGCTTAAGGCAGGGTAGCACCATATATTTT
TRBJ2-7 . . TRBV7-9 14 CASSQAFSNYEQYF TGTGCCAGCAGCCAAGCTTTCTCCAACTACGAGCAGTACTTC
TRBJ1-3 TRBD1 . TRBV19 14 CASRSTGTGNTIYF TGTGCCAGTAGGTCGACAGGGACTGGAAACACCATATATTTT
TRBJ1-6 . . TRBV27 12 CAIGRANSPLHF TGTGCCATCGGCAGGGCGAATTCACCCCTCCACTTT
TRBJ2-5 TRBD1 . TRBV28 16 CASSLQGARYQETQYF TGTGCCAGCAGTTTACAGGGGGCGCGGTACCAAGAGACCCAGTACTTC
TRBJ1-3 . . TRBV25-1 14 CASSVLGAEDTIYF TGTGCCAGCAGTGTTTTAGGGGCTGAGGACACCATATATTTT
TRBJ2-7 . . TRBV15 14 CATSLGGVTYEQYF TGTGCCACCTCACTTGGCGGTGTCACCTACGAGCAGTACTTC